One and the same sample provided the 5 T cell receptor beta chains below, sequenced in a study of blood T cell repertoires in COVID-19. This table comes from immunoSEQ multiplex PCR, and its TCRdb copy is limited to in-frame clones, with some not included. The sample shows about 240,000 clones, roughly 83% of them seen only once. The sequencing input was peripheral blood. The receptors were sampled from a woman of 80 years or more with acute or convalescent COVID-19.

This sequence joins TRBV21-1 and TRBJ2-3; the D call in the table, TRBD1, was not verified against the DNA. TRBV21-1 is reported as a pseudogene. The CDR3 has 15 residues. CDR3 DNA: TGTGCCAGCAACCCTGAGGGGGAGAGCACAGATACGCAGTATTTT. The encoded protein is CASNPEGESTDTQYF.

This clone was seen once. J is TRBJ1-5 and V is TRBV4-1; 10 bases are a match to TRBD1. The CDR3 length is 15 residues. The germline gives CDR1 MGHRA, CDR2 YSYEKL. Trimming took 4 bases from V and 3 from J; bases not matched to a gene: 3. Here the CDR3 DNA reads TGCGCCAGCAGCCTGGGACAGGGGTACAATCAGCCCCAGCATTTT. Its protein product is CASSLGQGYNQPQHF.

The J gene is TRBJ1-4, the V gene TRBV3-1 (or the pseudogene TRBV3-2); possibly TRBD1 for D (5 bases). From germline, CDR1 is LGHDT and CDR2 YNNKEL (reference sequence). V was pared by 4 bases and J by 2 bases, with 23 bases between. CDR3 length equals 19 residues. The CDR3 region has the DNA TGTGCCAGCAGCCCGGGGCAGGGAGGTTTTATGTGGACTAATGAAAAACTGTTTTTT. Translating gives CASSPGQGGFMWTNEKLFF.

This chain links TRBV10-2 with TRBJ2-7; 8 bases agree with TRBD1. The CDR3 is 14 residues long. From germline, CDR1 is WSHSY and CDR2 SAAADI. The trim removed 2 bases at V and 6 bases at J, leaving 6 bases unmatched. The CDR3 bases are TGCGCCAGCAGTGAGCCAGGGGGCGGTTTCGAGCAGTACTTC. Protein: CASSEPGGGFEQYF.

In DNA, the CDR3 is TGTGCCATCAGTGAGTCAGGAGGGAGCAATCAGCCCCAGCATTTT. Protein product: CAISESGGSNQPQHF. The rearrangement uses TRBV10-3 and TRBJ1-5; D is unclear. Trimming stripped 0 bases from V and 1 base from J, with 7 bases between. The CDR3 sequence is 15 residues long. Germline values: CDR1 ENHRY, CDR2 SYGVKD.